This T cell receptor (beta chain) was captured by sequencing in a study of patients and donors after allogeneic stem cell transplantation. TCRdb recomputed calls from the RT-PCR reads with MiXCR, one row per CDR3 protein. Of under 170,000 distinct CDR3 sequences listed, approximately 35% are singletons. This CDR3 has 14 residues. CDR1 and CDR2 (germline): SGHRS, YFSETQ. The ends were cut back, 0 bases at V and 4 bases at J, with 7 bases in the middle. This chain uses TRBV5-1 with TRBJ1-4; D remains ambiguous. This clonotype was sampled from a human donor who was either an allogeneic HSCT recipient or a stem cell or donor lymphocyte infusion donor (not recorded which). It is not recorded whose cells these are; they may come from a transplant donor. Sequenced input: blood, either unsorted or a sorted T cell fraction (not recorded which). In DNA form, the CDR3 reads TGCGCCAGCAGCTTGGCTTTGGATAATGAAAAACTGTTTTTT. This translates into CASSLALDNEKLFF.